This T cell receptor beta chain is drawn from a study of beta chain features in type 1 diabetes (dated by TCRdb to the late 2010s). Looking at the study overall: Mean age, gender distribution, total cell number and subset yield were not different between patients and healthy donors. Across all samples, fewer than 110,000,000 sorted cells were examined, and cell number per subset correlated strongly with RNA yield. Regulatory and stem cell-like memory subsets were isolated from only 8 patients and 8 healthy donors, whereas naive and central memory subsets came from all 28 donors. In the study, TCRB repertoires of sorted circulating CD4+ T cell subsets from recently diagnosed type 1 diabetes patients were compared with those of matched healthy donors.

This clone has only a few counts. No antigen is known for it. Per-base qualities were not stored, and no clone one base away is much larger. The V end gives up 1 base and the J end 5 bases, leaving 3 bases in the junction not matched to a gene. The CDR3 covers 15 residues, taking in both the cysteine and the phenylalanine. This entry keeps only the CDR3 DNA: 45 bases, framed from base 1. Looking up the germline V gene (reference sequence) yields CDR1 SEHNR and CDR2 FQNEAQ. Each donor gave one peripheral blood draw, averaging around 0.11 L, which was collected into heparinised tubes. Using a panel that included CD45RO, CCR7, CD25, CD127, CD95 and CD27, naive, central memory, regulatory and stem cell-like memory CD4+ T cells were sorted on a BD FACSAria II. All sorted populations exceeded 98% purity. Right away, PBMCs were isolated by Lymphoprep density gradient centrifugation and were stained directly, with no culture step. To minimize batch effects, samples were stained and sorted in pairs, one healthy donor with one patient per experiment.

The entire isolated RNA was reverse transcribed using the High Capacity cDNA Reverse Transcription Kit, and thus expressed TCRB transcripts were sequenced. Deep immunoSEQ sequencing was performed on naive, central memory and regulatory T cell samples, with an average of roughly 3.5 million total reads per sample. Sorted cells were lysed in RLT buffer, and RNA was extracted using DNase-treated RNeasy Micro or Mini kits according to cell number. To prevent cross-contamination, every cell subset was processed on its own, while patient and healthy donor samples were processed together. The immunoSEQ multiplex PCR was used to amplify TCRB sequences from cDNA, yielding 87-bp fragments that span the CDR3 region. Amplicons were sequenced on the Illumina HiSeq platform. Per the source publication's procedure: PCR bias was computationally corrected using synthetic template baselines, reads within Hamming distance 2 were collapsed, and singletons that could not be merged were discarded. Reads were aligned against IMGT to assign V, D and J genes, CDR3 length and insertions or deletions at six rearrangement sites. Within each subset, clonotype counts were normalized to the number of sorted cells before true diversity and Gini coefficients were calculated with the tcR R package. Repertoire sharing was quantified using the overlap coefficient calculated on TCRB nucleotide sequences. Out-of-frame TCRB sequences from naive cells were analyzed as a proxy for the pre-selection repertoire. TCRdb's version of the immuneACCESS table is confined to in-frame rearrangements and falls short of the full clone set. An unresolved V gene accounts for under half of the shortfall where checked; the remainder is of unknown origin. V and J calls and clone size follow that table, whereas D and trimming were derived from the DNA. The sample table records roughly 730,000 clones; over 10% of these occur just once. Around 0.022% of the sample belongs to the ten largest clones.

The research as a whole found: At VDJ recombination sites, type 1 diabetes patients had fewer insertions and more deleted nucleotides, which implies abnormalities in thymic rearrangement. In all four CD4+ subsets, TCRB CDR3 length was moderately but significantly shorter in type 1 diabetes patients. HLA sub-analyses involved small numbers of individuals, so any influence of HLA type on TCRB rearrangement remained unresolved. Naive, central memory and regulatory TCRB repertoires appeared more similar among patients than among healthy donors. Shorter templates might be favored by PCR, yet because patient and control samples were amplified and corrected together, any such skew would affect both groups equally. Sequencing cDNA rather than genomic DNA could over-represent highly expressing activated cells, although activation and CD3 levels did not differ between groups.

What was sequenced was naive CD4+ T cells from blood. The intended sense of this specimen's cell subset or site label: true naive CD4+ T cells. This sequence originates from a man aged 18 to 35 with type 1 diabetes. Rearrangement joined TRBV7-9 to TRBJ2-1; TRBD1 lines up with 9 middle nucleotides. The CDR3 sequence is CASSLEGQGHNEQFF. The sequence in DNA is TGTGCCAGCAGCTTAGAGGGACAGGGACACAATGAGCAGTTCTTC. The CDR3 plus the reference TRBV7-9 and TRBJ2-1 genes for the other parts give the full variable domain: DTGVSQNPRHKITKRGQNVTFRCDPISEHNRLYWYRQTLGQGPEFLTYFQNEAQLEKSRLLSDRFSAERPKGSFSTLEIQRTEQGDSAMYLCASSLEGQGHNEQFFGPGTRLTVL.